This T cell receptor beta chain originates from a study of T cells in Graves' hyperthyroidism and ophthalmopathy. V shed 0 bases and J 4 bases; nucleotides not matched to a gene: 7. CDR1 and CDR2 from the germline V gene are SGHRS and YFSETQ. The CDR3 has 16 residues. This clonotype was seen repeatedly, ten times or more. TCR beta CDR3 sequences were amplified from RNA transcripts. The HTBI primer set served for first-round RT-PCR of the TCR CDR3. TCRdb itself ran the multiplex PCR reads through MiXCR, one entry per CDR3 protein. The sample yields 550,000 to 650,000 distinct CDR3 sequences, 14% seen once.

This clonotype was sampled from a woman aged 40 to 50 with Graves' hyperthyroidism. V usage is TRBV5-1 and J usage is TRBJ2-7; 10 bases agree with TRBD2. What was sequenced was blood. DNA of the CDR3: TGCGCCAGCAGCTTGGGTCGCCTAGCGGGAGTATACGAGCAGTACTTC. It encodes CASSLGRLAGVYEQYF.